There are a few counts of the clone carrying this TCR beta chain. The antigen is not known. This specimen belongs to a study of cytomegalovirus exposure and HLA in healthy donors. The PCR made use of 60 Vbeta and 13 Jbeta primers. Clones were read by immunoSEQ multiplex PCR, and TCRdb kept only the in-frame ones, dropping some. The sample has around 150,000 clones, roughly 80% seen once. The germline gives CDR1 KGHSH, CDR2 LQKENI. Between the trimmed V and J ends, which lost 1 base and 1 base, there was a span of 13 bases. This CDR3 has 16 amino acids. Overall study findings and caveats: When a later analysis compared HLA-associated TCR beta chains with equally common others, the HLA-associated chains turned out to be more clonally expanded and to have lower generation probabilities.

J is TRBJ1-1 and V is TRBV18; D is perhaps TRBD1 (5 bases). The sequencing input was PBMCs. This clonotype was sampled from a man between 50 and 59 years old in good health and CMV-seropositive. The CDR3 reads CASSPQAGGGNTEAFF. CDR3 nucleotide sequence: TGTGCCAGCTCACCACAGGCTGGCGGGGGGAACACTGAAGCTTTCTTT. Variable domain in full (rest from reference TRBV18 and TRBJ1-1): NAGVMQNPRHLVRRRGQEARLRCSPMKGHSHVYWYRQLPEEGLKFMVYLQKENIIDESGMPKERFSAEFPKEGPSILRIQQVVRGDSAAYFCASSPQAGGGNTEAFFGQGTRLTVV.